What follows is one T cell receptor (beta chain) and its context. The antigen is unknown. This entry is derived from a study of shared clonotypes between healthy human individuals. Overall study results and limits: Generation probabilities of non-shared clonotypes were lower (relative to those shared by all four donors).

TCRdb keeps only in-frame clones here, not all; method: immunoSEQ multiplex PCR. The data show 1,400,000 or so clones, approximately 98.5% seen once. The study enrolled healthy HIV-negative adults without recent acute infections or vaccinations as donors. Donors, without exception, were Caucasian adults residing in Nashville, Tennessee. The source material was naive CD4+ T cells sorted from blood. Subset described: CD45RA+ positively selected. This receptor was obtained from a man aged 25 to 40 in good health.

This CDR3 is CASSRTTRINEQFF. The CDR3 DNA follows: TGCGCCAGCAGCCGTACGACTAGAATCAATGAGCAGTTCTTC. This chain joins TRBV5-1 and TRBJ2-1; D is possibly TRBD2 (6 bases). Trimming shortened V by 4 bases and J by 6 bases, and 14 bases separated the two germline ends. This CDR3 comprises 14 residues. Germline assignment: CDR1 SGHRS and CDR2 YFSETQ.